Reported below is one T cell receptor (beta chain). The sample comes from a study of Tregs in tolerant kidney transplant recipients. The CDR3 has 17 amino acids. Germline V lookup: CDR1 SGHKS, CDR2 YYEKEE (reference sequence). The V and J ends lost 0 bases and 2 bases respectively, with 18 bases between them. Related graft donors supplied nonmyeloablative bone marrow transplants, and mixed chimerism was transient. Clones were read by immunoSEQ multiplex PCR, and TCRdb kept only the in-frame ones, dropping some. The sample includes 65,000 to 85,000 clones, roughly nine tenths seen only once; the top ten take more than 1.5%.

The V call is TRBV5-5, the J call TRBJ2-7, with a possible D match to TRBD2 (5 bases). This specimen consisted of CD4+ T cells from blood (PBMCs), obtained 24 months after the transplant. The TCR sequence derives from a human patient who received a combined kidney and bone marrow transplant. Some T cells may trace back to the graft donor. The CDR3 spells CASSLVVGIYEAYEQYF. Here the CDR3 DNA reads TGTGCCAGCAGCTTGGTCGTCGGGATCTATGAGGCCTACGAGCAGTACTTC.